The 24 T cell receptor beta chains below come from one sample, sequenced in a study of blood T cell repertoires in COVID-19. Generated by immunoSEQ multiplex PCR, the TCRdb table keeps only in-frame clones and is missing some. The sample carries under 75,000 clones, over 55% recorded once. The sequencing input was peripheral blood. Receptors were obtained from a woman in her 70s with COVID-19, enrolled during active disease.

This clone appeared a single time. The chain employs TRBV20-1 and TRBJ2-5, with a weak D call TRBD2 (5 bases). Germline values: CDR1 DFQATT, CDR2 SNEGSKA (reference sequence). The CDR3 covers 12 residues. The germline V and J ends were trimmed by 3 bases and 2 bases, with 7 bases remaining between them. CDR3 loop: CSASRRQETQYF. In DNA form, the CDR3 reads TGCAGTGCTAGTCGGAGGCAAGAGACCCAGTACTTC.

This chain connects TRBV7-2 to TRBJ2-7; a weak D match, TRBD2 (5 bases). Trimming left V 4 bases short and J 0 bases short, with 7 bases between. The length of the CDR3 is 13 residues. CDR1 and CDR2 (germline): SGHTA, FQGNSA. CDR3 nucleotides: TGTGCCAGCAGCTCGGGGTTCTCCTACGAGCAGTACTTC. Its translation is CASSSGFSYEQYF.

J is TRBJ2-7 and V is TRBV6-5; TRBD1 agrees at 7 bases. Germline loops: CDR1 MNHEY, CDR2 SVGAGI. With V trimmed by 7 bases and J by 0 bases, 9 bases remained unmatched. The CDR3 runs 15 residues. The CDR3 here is CASIRSGTDSYEQYF. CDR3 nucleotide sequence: TGTGCCAGCATCCGCTCCGGGACAGACTCCTACGAGCAGTACTTC.

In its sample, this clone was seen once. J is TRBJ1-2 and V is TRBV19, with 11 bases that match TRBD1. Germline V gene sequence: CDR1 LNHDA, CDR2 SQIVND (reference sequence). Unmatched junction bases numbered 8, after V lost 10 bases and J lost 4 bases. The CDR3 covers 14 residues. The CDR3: CATRDRGTFYGYTF. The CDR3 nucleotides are TGTGCCACGAGGGACAGGGGGACTTTCTATGGCTACACCTTC.

In nucleotides, the CDR3 is TGTGCCAGCAGTTTCGAAGGGGACAATGAGCAGTTCTTC. Protein product: CASSFEGDNEQFF. The chain carries TRBV27 and TRBJ2-1; possibly TRBD1 for D (5 bases). V lost 3 bases and J 5 bases, leaving 8 bases between the germline ends. CDR3 size: 13 residues. Germline CDR1 reads MNHEY; CDR2 reads SMNVEV (reference sequence).

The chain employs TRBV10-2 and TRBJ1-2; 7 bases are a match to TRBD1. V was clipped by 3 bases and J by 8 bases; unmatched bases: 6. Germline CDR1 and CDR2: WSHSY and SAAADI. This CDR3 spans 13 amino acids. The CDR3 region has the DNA TGCGCCAGCAGTGATGGGACAGCGTGGGGCTACACCTTC. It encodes CASSDGTAWGYTF.

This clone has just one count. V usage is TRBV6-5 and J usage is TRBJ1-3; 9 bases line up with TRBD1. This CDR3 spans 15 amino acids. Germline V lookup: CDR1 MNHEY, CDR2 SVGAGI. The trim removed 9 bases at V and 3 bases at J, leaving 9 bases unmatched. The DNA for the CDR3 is TGTGCCAGTAGACCCCCGGGACAGGGTGGAAACACCATATATTTT. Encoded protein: CASRPPGQGGNTIYF.

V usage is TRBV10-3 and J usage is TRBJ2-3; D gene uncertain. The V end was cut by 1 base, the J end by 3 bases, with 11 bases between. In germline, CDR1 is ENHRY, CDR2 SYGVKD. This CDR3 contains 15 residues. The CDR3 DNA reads TGTGCCATCAGTGAGTTCTCCGCGGTTACAGATACGCAGTATTTT. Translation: CAISEFSAVTDTQYF.

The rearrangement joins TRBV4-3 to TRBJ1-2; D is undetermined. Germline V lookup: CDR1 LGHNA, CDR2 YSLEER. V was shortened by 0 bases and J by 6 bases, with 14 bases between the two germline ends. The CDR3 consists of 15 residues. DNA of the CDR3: TGCGCCAGCAGCCAAGACAGCTCGGGGTCGGATGGCTACACCTTC. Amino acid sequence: CASSQDSSGSDGYTF.

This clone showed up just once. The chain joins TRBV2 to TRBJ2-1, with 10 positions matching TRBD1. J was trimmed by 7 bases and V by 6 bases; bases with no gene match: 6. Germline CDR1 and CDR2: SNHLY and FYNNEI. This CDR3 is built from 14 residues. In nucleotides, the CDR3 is TGTGCCAGCAGCGCCGGGACAGGGGATAATGAGCAGTTCTTC. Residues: CASSAGTGDNEQFF. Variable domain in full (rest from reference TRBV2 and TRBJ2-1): EPEVTQTPSHQVTQMGQEVILRCVPISNHLYFYWYRQILGQKVEFLVSFYNNEISEKSEIFDDQFSVERPDGSNFTLKIRSTKLEDSAMYFCASSAGTGDNEQFFGPGTRLTVL.

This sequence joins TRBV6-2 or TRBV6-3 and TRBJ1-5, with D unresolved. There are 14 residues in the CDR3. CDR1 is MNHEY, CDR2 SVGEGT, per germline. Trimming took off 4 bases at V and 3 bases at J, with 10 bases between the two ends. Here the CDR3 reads CASSSEGVNQPQHF. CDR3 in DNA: TGTGCCAGCAGTTCGGAGGGAGTCAATCAGCCCCAGCATTTT.

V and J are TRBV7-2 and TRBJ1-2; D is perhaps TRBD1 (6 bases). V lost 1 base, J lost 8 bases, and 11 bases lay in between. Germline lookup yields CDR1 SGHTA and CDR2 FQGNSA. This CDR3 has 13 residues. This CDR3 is CASSLVGGRGYTF. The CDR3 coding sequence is TGTGCCAGCAGCTTAGTGGGGGGGCGCGGCTACACCTTC.

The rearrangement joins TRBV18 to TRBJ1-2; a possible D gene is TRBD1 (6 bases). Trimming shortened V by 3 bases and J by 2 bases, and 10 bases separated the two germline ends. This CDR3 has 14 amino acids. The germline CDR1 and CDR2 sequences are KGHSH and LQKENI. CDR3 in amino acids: CASSPETGNYGYTF. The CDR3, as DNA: TGTGCCAGCTCACCGGAAACAGGGAACTATGGCTACACCTTC.

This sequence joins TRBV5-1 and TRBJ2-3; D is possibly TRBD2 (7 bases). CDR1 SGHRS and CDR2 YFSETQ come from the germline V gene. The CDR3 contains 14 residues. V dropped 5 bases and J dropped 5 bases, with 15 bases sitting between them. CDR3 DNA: TGCGCCAGCAGGCCCGGGGGGCTGGGAGATACGCAGTATTTT. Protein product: CASRPGGLGDTQYF.

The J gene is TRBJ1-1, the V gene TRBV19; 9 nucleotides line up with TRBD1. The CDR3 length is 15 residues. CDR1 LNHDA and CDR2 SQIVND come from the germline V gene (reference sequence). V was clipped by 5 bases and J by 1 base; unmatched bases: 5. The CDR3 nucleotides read TGTGCCAGTAGTCCTCGGGGACAGGGGAACACTGAAGCTTTCTTT. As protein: CASSPRGQGNTEAFF.

The CDR3: CASSYGGRPDTQYF. The CDR3, as DNA: TGTGCCAGCAGCTACGGCGGGAGACCAGATACGCAGTATTTT. This chain connects TRBV7-3 to TRBJ2-3, with 7 nucleotides matching TRBD2. CDR3 length: 14 residues. The V and J ends lost 4 bases and 4 bases, in that order; junction bases with no gene match: 5. CDR1 is SGHTA and CDR2 is FQGTGA in the germline V gene.

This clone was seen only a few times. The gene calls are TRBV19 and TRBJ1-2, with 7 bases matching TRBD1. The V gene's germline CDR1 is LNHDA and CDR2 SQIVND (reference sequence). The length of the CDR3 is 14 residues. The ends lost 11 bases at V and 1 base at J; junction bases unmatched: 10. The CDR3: CASTPGGINYGYTF. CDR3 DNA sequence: TGTGCCTCAACCCCAGGGGGGATTAACTATGGCTACACCTTC. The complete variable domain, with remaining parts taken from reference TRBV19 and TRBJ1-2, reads DGGITQSPKYLFRKEGQNVTLSCEQNLNHDAMYWYRQDPGQGLRLIYYSQIVNDFQKGDIAEGYSVSREKKESFPLTVTSAQKNPTAFYLCASTPGGINYGYTFGSGTRLTVV.

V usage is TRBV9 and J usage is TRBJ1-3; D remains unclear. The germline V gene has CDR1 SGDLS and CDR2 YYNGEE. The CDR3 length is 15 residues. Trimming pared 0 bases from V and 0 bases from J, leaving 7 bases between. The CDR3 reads CASSVGQRSGNTIYF. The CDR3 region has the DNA TGTGCCAGCAGCGTAGGGCAGCGCTCTGGAAACACCATATATTTT.

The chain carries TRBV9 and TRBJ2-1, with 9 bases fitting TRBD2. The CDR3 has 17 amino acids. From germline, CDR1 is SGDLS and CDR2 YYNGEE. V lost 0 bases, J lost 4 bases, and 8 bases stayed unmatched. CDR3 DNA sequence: TGTGCCAGCAGCGTAGTTAGCGGGGGCTCCTTTTACAATGAGCAGTTCTTC. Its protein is CASSVVSGGSFYNEQFF.

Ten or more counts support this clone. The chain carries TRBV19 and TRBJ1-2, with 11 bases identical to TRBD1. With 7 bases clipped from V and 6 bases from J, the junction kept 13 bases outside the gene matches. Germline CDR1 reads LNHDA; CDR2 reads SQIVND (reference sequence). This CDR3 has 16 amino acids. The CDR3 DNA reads TGTGCCAGTACCCCCTCGGACAGGGGGCTAGAACATGGCTACACCTTC. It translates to CASTPSDRGLEHGYTF.

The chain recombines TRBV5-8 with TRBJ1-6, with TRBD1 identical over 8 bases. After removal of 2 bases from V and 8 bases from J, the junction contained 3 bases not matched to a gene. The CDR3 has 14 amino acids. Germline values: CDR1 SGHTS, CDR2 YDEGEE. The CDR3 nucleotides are TGTGCCAGCAGCTTCAGGGGGCATGATTCACCCCTCCACTTT. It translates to CASSFRGHDSPLHF.

The CDR3 bases are TGTGCCAGCAGCCAAGAGCCCCAGGGACAGTCCTACGAGCAGTACTTC. Translation gives CASSQEPQGQSYEQYF. The chain joins TRBV4-2 to TRBJ2-7; 7 bases line up with TRBD1. The ends lost 0 bases at V and 1 base at J; junction bases unmatched: 6. The CDR3 runs 16 residues. Germline V gene data show CDR1 as LGHNA and CDR2 as YNFKEQ.

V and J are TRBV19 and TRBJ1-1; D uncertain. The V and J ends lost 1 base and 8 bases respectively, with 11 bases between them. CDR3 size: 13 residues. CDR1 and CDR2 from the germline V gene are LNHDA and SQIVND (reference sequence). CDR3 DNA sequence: TGTGCCAGTAGTATAGCCGACGGTAGCGAAGCTTTCTTT. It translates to CASSIADGSEAFF.

DNA of the CDR3: TGTGCCAGCAGCTTAGTTGGGACAGGGGGCTGGGATGAGCAGTTCTTC. This encodes CASSLVGTGGWDEQFF. V gene TRBV11-2 combines with J gene TRBJ2-1; the match to TRBD1 covers 12 bases. Looked up from germline, CDR1 is SGHAT and CDR2 is FQNNGV. The CDR3 runs 16 residues. The J segment lost 8 bases and the V segment lost 1 base, leaving 6 bases of the junction unmatched.